The next 11 T cell receptor beta chains were all read from a single sample in a study of T cell repertoires in cytomegalovirus infection. MiXCR was run by TCRdb on the reads, yielding one entry per CDR3 protein. The profile covers fewer than 85,000 distinct CDR3 sequences, with 3% to 4.5% appearing a single time and roughly 22% taken by the ten largest. The source material was PBMCs. These receptors came from a human donor in good health (CMV status not recorded). Some clones in this sample may be carry-over from other donors' samples.

This clonotype was detected ten times or more. The chain is built from TRBV7-2 and TRBJ1-3; perhaps TRBD1 as D (6 bases). V was trimmed by 2 bases and J by 3 bases, leaving 8 bases between them. The CDR3 loop spans 14 amino acids. Germline assignment: CDR1 SGHTA and CDR2 FQGNSA. The DNA of the CDR3 is TGTGCCAGCAGCTTAATCAGGGGTGGAAACACCATATATTTT. This gives the protein CASSLIRGGNTIYF.

This clonotype showed up many times. This chain connects TRBV11-2 to TRBJ2-1; D is unresolved. From germline, CDR1 is SGHAT and CDR2 FQNNGV. The CDR3 is made up of 12 amino acids. V shed 0 bases and J shed 8 bases, with 5 bases lying between them. This CDR3 reads CASSLEPHEQFF. For the CDR3, the DNA is TGTGCCAGCAGCTTAGAACCGCATGAGCAGTTCTTC.

Regarding this clonotype: This may arise from a read error, as a much more abundant clone is one base away. The CDR3 DNA reads as TGTGCCAGCAGCTTAGTCCGGGCAGACTTACCCCTCCACTTT. Its protein product is CASSLVRADLPLHF. The rearrangement uses TRBV7-2 and TRBJ1-6; D is unresolved. Germline-derived CDR1 and CDR2 are SGHTA and FQGNSA. V lost 1 base, J lost 12 bases, and 13 bases lay in between. This CDR3 is 14 amino acids long.

This clonotype was observed many times. The genes are TRBV11-3 and TRBJ1-3; D not certain. This CDR3 is built from 13 residues. V was pared by 7 bases and J by 7 bases, with 14 bases between. Germline CDR1 SGHNT, CDR2 YENEEA. The CDR3: CASITITGNTIYF. The DNA of the CDR3 is TGTGCCAGCATTACCATCACCGGGAACACCATATATTTT.

Ten or more counts support this clonotype. The genes are TRBV19 and TRBJ2-1, with D perhaps TRBD1 (6 bases). The CDR3 is 14 amino acids. Trimming left V 5 bases short and J 5 bases short, with 13 bases between. CDR1 and CDR2 (germline): LNHDA, SQIVND (reference sequence). The CDR3 is CASSPQGPDNEQFF. CDR3 coding DNA: TGTGCCAGTAGTCCCCAGGGGCCCGACAATGAGCAGTTCTTC.

This clonotype was counted many times. The chain recombines TRBV28 with TRBJ1-5; D is perhaps TRBD1 (6 bases). The CDR3 sequence is 17 residues long. CDR1 and CDR2 from the germline V gene are MDHEN and SYDVKM. V gave up 3 bases and J gave up 2 bases, with 17 bases separating them. Here the CDR3 DNA reads TGTGCCAGCAGTTTCCCCCTCGACAGGCTAGGCAATCAGCCCCAGCATTTT. Protein sequence: CASSFPLDRLGNQPQHF.

This clonotype has ten or more counts. The rearrangement links TRBV20-1 to TRBJ2-7; 8 bases align to TRBD2. The V gene's germline CDR1 is DFQATT and CDR2 SNEGSKA (reference sequence). After removal of 2 bases from V and 2 bases from J, the junction contained 5 bases not matched to a gene. This CDR3 contains 14 residues. CDR3 DNA: TGCAGTGCTAGATTAGCGGGGAAAACCTACGAGCAGTACTTC. This translates into CSARLAGKTYEQYF.

Ten or more counts support this clonotype. V usage is TRBV7-9 and J usage is TRBJ1-6; D unclear. The CDR3 is made up of 14 amino acids. CDR1 and CDR2 from the germline V gene are SEHNR and FQNEAQ (reference sequence). V was trimmed by 5 bases and J by 11 bases, leaving 16 bases between them. DNA for the CDR3: TGTGCCAGCAGCATAGGAGCAGAGATTACACCCCTCCACTTT. This sequence encodes CASSIGAEITPLHF.

This clonotype was picked up a small number of times. This chain connects TRBV7-2 to TRBJ1-5; D call uncertain. Trimming shortened V by 1 base and J by 4 bases, and 5 bases separated the two germline ends. Germline values: CDR1 SGHTA, CDR2 FQGNSA. The CDR3 consists of 13 residues. The CDR3 spells CASSLVLNQPQHF. The CDR3 DNA follows: TGTGCCAGCAGCTTAGTCTTGAATCAGCCCCAGCATTTT.

This clonotype was seen a few times. V gene TRBV7-2 combines with J gene TRBJ2-2; 7 bases match TRBD2. V gave up 5 bases and J gave up 0 bases; unmatched junction bases: 15. Germline V gene data show CDR1 as SGHTA and CDR2 as FQGNSA. The CDR3 runs 19 residues. The CDR3 DNA follows: TGTGCCAGCAGCCCTGGGAGGGGCGGTCGGGGCTCGAACACCGGGGAGCTGTTTTTT. Protein: CASSPGRGGRGSNTGELFF. The full variable domain, in which reference TRBV7-2 and TRBJ2-2 provide the parts outside the CDR3, is GAGVSQSPSNKVTEKGKDVELRCDPISGHTALYWYRQSLGQGLEFLIYFQGNSAPDKSGLPSDRFSAERTGGSVSTLTIQRTQQEDSAVYLCASSPGRGGRGSNTGELFFGEGSRLTVL.

This clonotype was detected ten times or more. This rearrangement joins TRBV7-2 to TRBJ2-7; possibly TRBD1 for D (5 bases). This CDR3 region has 13 residues. Germline-derived CDR1 and CDR2 are SGHTA and FQGNSA. Trimming took off 6 bases at V and 0 bases at J, with 9 bases between the two ends. CDR3 loop: CASRGASSYEQYF. The CDR3 DNA sequence: TGTGCCAGCAGAGGGGCCAGCTCCTACGAGCAGTACTTC.